The present T cell receptor beta chain was sequenced within a study of blood T cell repertoires in COVID-19. Study-level background: Samples came from the United States, Italy and Spain, spanning acute and convalescent COVID-19. Sources were T cells, B-cell-depleted T cells, or PBMCs; the material itself was cDNA or gDNA.

Germline CDR1 reads SGDLS; CDR2 reads YYNGEE. After removal of 4 bases from V and 6 bases from J, the junction contained 9 bases not matched to a gene. The CDR3 loop spans 15 amino acids. Donors in Cohort 3 who had recovered were those with two negative PCRs, healthcare professional clearance, or resolution of their symptoms. Original processing notes: Amplification of reference gene primers provided the estimated nucleated cell counts. Assay: immunoSEQ multiplex PCR; the TCRdb copy retains only in-frame clones and omits some. V, J and clone size are taken as reported in that table, and D and trimming were inferred from the DNA itself. The sample contains about 270,000 clones, around 89% of which appear only once.

The chain employs TRBV9 and TRBJ2-1, with TRBD2 identical over 8 bases. The clonotype was recovered from a woman in her fifties or sixties who had recovered from COVID-19. Sequenced material: PBMCs or T cells enriched from blood (not recorded which). The CDR3 spells CASSPRGDPPNEQFF. CDR3 DNA: TGTGCCAGCAGCCCGCGGGGGGACCCCCCCAATGAGCAGTTCTTC.